The 29 T cell receptor beta chains listed next were all sequenced from one sample in a study of PD-1 blockade in classical Hodgkin lymphoma. The table came from immunoSEQ multiplex PCR; TCRdb's copy has only in-frame clones and leaves some out. The table includes 30,000 to 40,000 clones, around 78% detected once. Brentuximab vedotin exposure varied, and every patient relapsed after autologous stem cell transplantation. This specimen was peripheral blood mononuclear cells (PBMCs), taken at baseline. The receptors come from a human donor with classical Hodgkin lymphoma.

The chain couples TRBV27 to TRBJ1-5; D is ambiguous. This CDR3 comprises 12 residues. Germline V gene lookup returns CDR1 MNHEY and CDR2 SMNVEV (reference sequence). V lost 3 bases and J lost 4, with 4 bases in between. CDR3 bases: TGTGCCAGCAGTTTTCTTAATCAGCCCCAGCATTTT. Translated: CASSFLNQPQHF.

The gene calls are TRBV2 and TRBJ1-4; weak D call: TRBD1 (5 bases). V lost 0 bases, J lost 5 bases, and 10 bases lay in between. The V gene's germline CDR1 is SNHLY and CDR2 FYNNEI. The CDR3 loop spans 15 amino acids. The DNA of the CDR3 is TGTGCCAGCAGTGAAGCGGCAGGGCGGAATGAAAAACTGTTTTTT. Residues: CASSEAAGRNEKLFF.

The chain joins TRBV18 to TRBJ2-7; 10 positions match TRBD1. This CDR3 spans 14 amino acids. Germline CDR1 and CDR2: KGHSH and LQKENI. With V trimmed by 3 bases and J by 5 bases, 4 bases remained unmatched. The CDR3 DNA reads as TGTGCCAGCTCACCGGGGGACAGGGGAGACGAGCAGTACTTC. Protein product: CASSPGDRGDEQYF.

The rearrangement links TRBV5-4 to TRBJ2-5; D is unresolved. The germline CDR1 and CDR2 sequences are SGHNT and YYREEE (reference sequence). This CDR3 is 13 amino acids long. V was clipped by 4 bases and J by 5 bases, with 12 bases between them. The CDR3 loop is CASSHPYAETQYF. In DNA form, the CDR3 reads TGTGCCAGCAGCCACCCTTACGCGGAGACCCAGTACTTC. The entire variable domain, with the rest obtained from reference TRBV5-4 and TRBJ2-5, is as follows: ETGVTQSPTHLIKTRGQQVTLRCSSQSGHNTVSWYQQALGQGPQFIFQYYREEENGRGNFPPRFSGLQFPNYSSELNVNALELDDSALYLCASSHPYAETQYFGPGTRLLVL.

This chain connects TRBV7-6 to TRBJ2-5; 7 bases fit TRBD2. The CDR3 is 13 residues long. In germline, CDR1 is SGHVS, CDR2 FNYEAQ. With 3 bases clipped from V and 2 bases from J, the junction kept 0 bases outside the gene matches. The CDR3 sequence is CASSLGGQETQYF. The CDR3 DNA follows: TGTGCCAGCAGCTTGGGGGGGCAAGAGACCCAGTACTTC. The whole variable domain, remainder taken from reference TRBV7-6 and TRBJ2-5, is GAGVSQSPRYKVTKRGQDVALRCDPISGHVSLYWYRQALGQGPEFLTYFNYEAQQDKSGLPNDRFSAERPEGSISTLTIQRTEQRDSAMYRCASSLGGQETQYFGPGTRLLVL.

About this clone: The identical CDR3 is also encoded by other nucleotide sequences in the sample. The chain links TRBV7-3 to TRBJ2-5; 7 bases match TRBD1. Germline V gene sequence: CDR1 SGHTA, CDR2 FQGTGA. The CDR3 loop spans 13 amino acids. The V and J ends lost 5 bases and 2 bases, in that order; junction bases with no gene match: 2. As DNA, the CDR3 is TGTGCCAGCAGCCCGGGACAGCAAGAGACCCAGTACTTC. Translating it yields CASSPGQQETQYF.

The rearrangement links TRBV5-6 to TRBJ2-1; D uncertain. The CDR3 has 14 residues. V was cut by 1 base and J by 6 bases, with 11 bases left in between. CDR1 is SGHDT and CDR2 is YYEEEE in the germline V gene. DNA for the CDR3: TGTGCCAGCAGCTTGTGGGGTCTGATCAATGAGCAGTTCTTC. It yields the protein CASSLWGLINEQFF.

This clone was detected once. V is TRBV28 and J is TRBJ1-5; D gene uncertain. There are 19 residues in the CDR3. V was shortened by 5 bases and J by 6 bases, with 29 bases between the two germline ends. Germline CDR1 is MDHEN and CDR2 is SYDVKM. The CDR3 nucleotides are TGTGCCAGCAGTCCCCGCCGATGGGCCTATTCAGAGGAGATTCAGCCCCAGCATTTT. Its translation: CASSPRRWAYSEEIQPQHF.

The chain combines TRBV7-6 with TRBJ2-1; D gene unclear. The CDR3 runs 13 residues. Germline CDR1 reads SGHVS; CDR2 reads FNYEAQ. The germline V and J ends were trimmed by 5 bases and 5 bases, with 10 bases remaining between them. CDR3 sequence: CASSPPSHNEQFF. The CDR3 DNA sequence: TGTGCCAGCAGCCCCCCGAGCCACAATGAGCAGTTCTTC.

This chain uses TRBV28 with TRBJ1-3; weak D call: TRBD1 (6 bases). There are 16 residues in the CDR3. Germline CDR1 is MDHEN and CDR2 is SYDVKM. Trimming took off 6 bases at V and 0 bases at J, with 15 bases between the two ends. CDR3 sequence reads: CASRWGAIRSGNTIYF. The CDR3 region has the DNA TGTGCCAGCAGATGGGGGGCAATACGCTCTGGAAACACCATATATTTT.

V is TRBV27 and J is TRBJ1-5, with a weak D call TRBD1 (5 bases). CDR1 is MNHEY and CDR2 is SMNVEV in the germline V gene (reference sequence). V was shortened by 6 bases and J by 12 bases, with 21 bases between the two germline ends. This CDR3 has 14 residues. The CDR3 DNA reads TGTGCCAGCAGCCTCCCGGGACCGGATTTCTACCAGCATTTT. This sequence encodes CASSLPGPDFYQHF.

The chain combines TRBV19 with TRBJ1-3; TRBD1 matches 8 bases. Germline V gene sequence: CDR1 LNHDA, CDR2 SQIVND (reference sequence). The CDR3 totals 15 residues. The J segment lost 4 bases and the V segment lost 6 bases, leaving 8 bases of the junction unmatched. Written as DNA, the CDR3 is TGTGCCAGTAGCCGACAGGGGACGAGCGGAAACACCATATATTTT. Translated: CASSRQGTSGNTIYF.

V usage is TRBV29-1 and J usage is TRBJ2-1; D remains unclear. The CDR3 loop spans 14 amino acids. From germline, CDR1 is SQVTM and CDR2 ANQGSEA. Trimming removed 5 bases from V and 0 bases from J, with 11 bases in between. The CDR3 sequence: CSVLSGFSYNEQFF. CDR3 sequence (DNA): TGCAGCGTTCTATCAGGATTCTCCTACAATGAGCAGTTCTTC.

This clone was counted a single time. The V gene is TRBV6-5, the J gene TRBJ2-7, with D possibly being TRBD1 (7 bases). Germline V gene lookup returns CDR1 MNHEY and CDR2 SVGAGI. This CDR3 is 15 amino acids long. V dropped 6 bases and J dropped 2 bases, with 17 bases sitting between them. The CDR3 reads CASRGGRDSPYEQYF. In DNA, the CDR3 is TGTGCCAGCAGGGGGGGCCGGGACAGCCCCTACGAGCAGTACTTC.

This clone qualifies as medium-sized. The chain combines TRBV6-1 with TRBJ1-1; D remains ambiguous. Trimming removed 5 bases at V and 4 bases at J, with 11 bases between. The CDR3 has 13 amino acids. Germline V gene lookup returns CDR1 MNHNS and CDR2 SASEGT. The CDR3 spells CASSFSDGTEAFF. The CDR3 region has the DNA TGTGCCAGCAGTTTCAGTGACGGCACTGAAGCTTTCTTT.

This chain connects TRBV28 to TRBJ1-1; D is ambiguous. Germline CDR1 and CDR2: MDHEN and SYDVKM. Trimming took 8 bases from V and 4 from J, leaving 8 bases between them. This CDR3 spans 11 amino acids. The CDR3 reads CASYHRTEAFF. Written as DNA, the CDR3 is TGTGCCAGCTACCACCGCACTGAAGCTTTCTTT.

The V and J genes are TRBV7-9 and TRBJ1-4, with D maybe TRBD1 (5 bases). The V end lost 2 bases, the J end lost 8 bases, and 18 bases lay between the germline ends. Germline V gene data show CDR1 as SEHNR and CDR2 as FQNEAQ (reference sequence). The CDR3 consists of 16 residues. The CDR3 spells CASSLSTGSGGEKLFF. The DNA for the CDR3 is TGTGCCAGCAGCTTATCCACAGGATCCGGAGGGGAAAAACTGTTTTTT.

The chain uses TRBV9 and TRBJ1-2; 7 bases are shared with TRBD1. The V gene end was trimmed by 3 bases and the J gene end by 2 bases; junction bases not matched to a gene: 10. The CDR3 extends over 16 amino acids. Germline V gives CDR1 SGDLS, CDR2 YYNGEE. For the CDR3, the DNA is TGTGCCAGCAGCGCCCAACGACAGGGCCCCAACTATGGCTACACCTTC. It codes for CASSAQRQGPNYGYTF.

The chain is built from TRBV13 and TRBJ1-6; no clear D. Germline-derived CDR1 and CDR2 are PRHDT and FYEKMQ (reference sequence). The V end lost 3 bases, the J end lost 6 bases, and 3 bases lay between the germline ends. CDR3 size: 12 residues. CDR3 coding DNA: TGTGCCAGCAGCTTTGGTAATTCACCCCTCCACTTT. Protein product: CASSFGNSPLHF.

The CDR3 region has the DNA TGTGCCAGAAGCACCCTGCCGGCCCGGACCCGGCGACAAGCTTTCTTT. This translates into CARSTLPARTRRQAFF. The V and J genes are TRBV5-3 and TRBJ1-1; D remains ambiguous. TRBV5-3 belongs to the ORF category, with a function that is uncertain. The CDR3 consists of 16 residues. V was shortened by 4 bases and J by 9 bases, with 25 bases between the two germline ends.

In this sample, this clone turned up many times. The rearrangement joins TRBV10-2 to TRBJ2-7; possibly TRBD2 for D (6 bases). CDR3 length: 13 amino acids. CDR1 is WSHSY and CDR2 is SAAADI in the germline V gene. V lost 2 bases, J lost 3 bases, and 8 bases lay in between. CDR3 DNA sequence: TGCGCCAGCAGTGAGGCGGGGTACTACGAGCAGTACTTC. Residues: CASSEAGYYEQYF.

As DNA, the CDR3 is TGTGCCAGCAGGCGAGGGTCTGAAGCTTTCTTT. This sequence encodes CASRRGSEAFF. The chain recombines TRBV25-1 with TRBJ1-1; no firm D call. The ends were cut back, 6 bases at V and 6 bases at J, with 8 bases in the middle. The length of the CDR3 is 11 residues. The V gene's germline CDR1 is MGHDK and CDR2 SYGVNS.

A few counts support this clone. CDR3 nucleotide sequence: TGTGCCAGCAGTTTAATGGCGGGGACAGGGAGCAATCAGCCCCAGCATTTT. Protein sequence: CASSLMAGTGSNQPQHF. This chain joins TRBV28 and TRBJ1-5; 9 bases match TRBD1. V trimming: 2 bases; J trimming: 1 base; junction bases outside the gene matches: 6. This CDR3 has 17 residues. Germline V gene sequence: CDR1 MDHEN, CDR2 SYDVKM.

The chain links TRBV25-1 to TRBJ2-1; the D call may be TRBD1 or TRBD2 (5 bases each). The CDR3 length is 15 residues. Between the trimmed V and J ends, which lost 1 base and 6 bases, there was a span of 13 bases. Germline-derived CDR1 and CDR2 are MGHDK and SYGVNS. In DNA form, the CDR3 reads TGTGCCAGCAGTGAATTGAGGGATCAGGGCAATGAGCAGTTCTTC. This sequence encodes CASSELRDQGNEQFF. Filled out from reference TRBV25-1 and TRBJ2-1, the complete variable domain reads EADIYQTPRYLVIGTGKKITLECSQTMGHDKMYWYQQDPGMELHLIHYSYGVNSTEKGDLSSESTVSRIRTEHFPLTLESARPSHTSQYLCASSELRDQGNEQFFGPGTRLTVL.

The chain carries TRBV15 and TRBJ2-3; D is ambiguous. CDR3 length equals 16 residues. Germline assignment: CDR1 LNHNV and CDR2 YYDKDF (reference sequence). V was shortened by 0 bases and J by 4 bases, with 14 bases between the two germline ends. The CDR3 loop is CATSRDGRLTPDTQYF. CDR3 DNA: TGTGCCACCAGCAGAGATGGGCGCCTAACCCCAGATACGCAGTATTTT.

This chain links TRBV4-2 with TRBJ2-2; 9 bases line up with TRBD2. Per germline, CDR1 LGHNA and CDR2 YNFKEQ. Trimming removed 3 bases from V and 2 bases from J; junction bases left unmatched: 4. The CDR3 consists of 16 residues. Written as DNA, the CDR3 is TGTGCCAGCAGCCAGACTAGCGGTTCTAACACCGGGGAGCTGTTTTTT. It specifies CASSQTSGSNTGELFF.

The chain carries TRBV29-1 and TRBJ1-2; the D gene is possibly TRBD1 (6 bases). This CDR3 region has 13 residues. Germline V gene lookup returns CDR1 SQVTM and CDR2 ANQGSEA. V was trimmed by 2 bases and J by 8 bases, leaving 15 bases between them. CDR3 coding DNA: TGCAGCGTTGAAACGGGACAACTAAGAGGCTACACCTTC. Translating gives CSVETGQLRGYTF.

Only a few counts were recorded for this clone. This chain connects TRBV7-9 to TRBJ2-1; D uncertain. V was shortened by 4 bases and J by 6 bases, with 4 bases between the two germline ends. The CDR3 runs 11 residues. CDR1 SEHNR and CDR2 FQNEAQ come from the germline V gene (reference sequence). Here the CDR3 DNA reads TGTGCCAGCAGCTACTCCAATGAGCAGTTCTTC. Its translation is CASSYSNEQFF.

V usage is TRBV6-1 and J usage is TRBJ2-1, with 9 bases identical to TRBD1. V gave up 10 bases and J gave up 4 bases; unmatched junction bases: 11. Germline lookup yields CDR1 MNHNS and CDR2 SASEGT. The CDR3 is 15 residues long. CDR3: CATTIFGTGYNEQFF. DNA for the CDR3: TGTGCCACCACCATCTTCGGGACAGGGTACAATGAGCAGTTCTTC.